This T cell receptor (beta chain) was captured in a study of metastatic and nonmetastatic thyroid tumors. Study background: The authors compared repertoires across blood and tumor or nodule tissue from malignant and benign thyroid patients.

V was clipped by 1 base and J by 1 base, with 13 bases between them. CDR3 length equals 16 residues. CDR1 and CDR2 (germline): LGHNT, FRNRAP. Broader study findings: Reported TCR beta diversity, measured in blood and tumor, was significantly higher for malignant thyroid tumors than for benign nodules.

Under the authors' procedure: The distant-metastasis classifier for papillary thyroid cancer was built from CDR3 differences across clinicopathological groups. TCRdb called clones again from the PCR reads with MiXCR. The authors' filters were not applied to this entry. Of approximately 26,000 clones in the sample, around 25% are singletons; the top ten hold more than 5%. Until they underwent thyroid surgery, no patient had received any treatment. This clone was observed many times. Its antigen is undetermined. Sequences were obtained from blood. The source of this sequence is a female donor with papillary thyroid cancer or a benign thyroid nodule (not recorded which). Some clones in this sample may be carry-over from other donors' samples. This sequence joins TRBV12-5 and TRBJ2-5, with D possibly being TRBD1 (5 bases). The CDR3 loop is CASGLGPQDGQETQYF. The CDR3 nucleotides read TGTGCTAGTGGTTTGGGGCCACAGGATGGCCAAGAGACCCAGTACTTC. Filled out from reference TRBV12-5 and TRBJ2-5, the complete variable domain reads DARVTQTPRHKVTEMGQEVTMRCQPILGHNTVFWYRQTMMQGLELLAYFRNRAPLDDSGMPKDRFSAEMPDATLATLKIQPSEPRDSAVYFCASGLGPQDGQETQYFGPGTRLLVL.